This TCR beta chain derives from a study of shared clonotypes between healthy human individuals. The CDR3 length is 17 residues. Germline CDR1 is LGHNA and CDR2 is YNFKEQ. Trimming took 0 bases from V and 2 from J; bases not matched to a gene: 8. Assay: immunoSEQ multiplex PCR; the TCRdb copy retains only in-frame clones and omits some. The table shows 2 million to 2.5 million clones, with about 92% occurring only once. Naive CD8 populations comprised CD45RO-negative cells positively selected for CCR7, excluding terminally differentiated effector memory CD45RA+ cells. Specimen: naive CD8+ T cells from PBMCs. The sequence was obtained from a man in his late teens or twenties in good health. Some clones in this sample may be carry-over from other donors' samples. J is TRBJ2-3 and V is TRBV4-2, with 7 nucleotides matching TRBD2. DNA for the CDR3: TGTGCCAGCAGCCAAGATTGGATGGGACTAACCACAGATACGCAGTATTTT. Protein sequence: CASSQDWMGLTTDTQYF.